This is a list of T cell receptor beta chains from one sample in a study of human T cells and chemical hapten exposure. One entry per CDR3 protein results from TCRdb running MiXCR on the RACE reads. The table has over 130,000 distinct CDR3 sequences, about an eighth seen once. The sequences come from whole blood, collected in connection with sensitization to the hapten diphenylcyclopropenone (DPC). These receptors all come from a woman aged 45 to 65 with alopecia areata. Some clones in this sample may be carry-over from other donors' samples. CDR3s include the opening cysteine and the closing phenylalanine or tryptophan. Fields, in order: V gene, clone size, D gene, J gene, CDR3 DNA, CDR3 protein. A D gene is named only where the DNA matches it firmly. Not all rows give a size; the values are once, few, many and, for expanded clones, a class.

TRBV5-1	NA	TRBD1	TRBJ1-1	TGCGCCAGCAGCCCGGACAGGGGGCACACTGAAGCTTTCTTT	CASSPDRGHTEAFF
TRBV10-1	NA	TRBD2	TRBJ2-5	TGCGCCAGCAGCCCCATAGCGGGAGTGGAGACCCAGTACTTC	CASSPIAGVETQYF
TRBV11-2	many	TRBD1	TRBJ2-7	TGTGCCAGCAGCTACAGGGGTACCTACGAGCAGTACTTC	CASSYRGTYEQYF
TRBV19	few	TRBD1	TRBJ2-2	TGTGCCAGTACCCTCAACGGCGGGGGACAGGGGCACACCGGGGAGCTGTTTTTT	CASTLNGGGQGHTGELFF
TRBV5-1	many	NA	TRBJ1-1	TGCGCCAGCAGCTTGGTAGGGATCACTGAAGCTTTCTTT	CASSLVGITEAFF
TRBV12-3/TRBV12-4	many	NA	TRBJ1-4	TGTGCCAGCAGCCGGAGAGGTTGGGAAAAACTGTTTTTT	CASSRRGWEKLFF
TRBV30	NA	NA	TRBJ2-3	TGTGCCTGGAAAGCGGGTCGGATAGATACGCAGTATTTT	CAWKAGRIDTQYF
TRBV24-1	NA	TRBD2	TRBJ2-1	TGTGCCACCAGCACGACTAGCGGGACGAACAATGAGCAGTTCTTC	CATSTTSGTNNEQFF
TRBV13	few	NA	TRBJ2-3	TGTGCCAGCAGCCCCCGACCCAGGGATACGCAGTATTTT	CASSPRPRDTQYF
TRBV24-1	few	TRBD2	TRBJ2-1	TGTGCCACCAGTGACACCGGGACTACAAATGAGCAGTTCTTC	CATSDTGTTNEQFF
TRBV9	many	TRBD2	TRBJ2-3	TGTGCCAGCAGCCCCACCTGGACTAGCGGGACGACAGATACGCAGTATTTT	CASSPTWTSGTTDTQYF
TRBV11-2	many	NA	TRBJ2-6	TGTGCCAGCAGCAAATGGAGCTCTGGGGCCAACGTCCTGACTTTC	CASSKWSSGANVLTF
TRBV12-3/TRBV12-4	many	NA	TRBJ2-4	TGTGCCAGCAGCATCTTAGGAGCCAAAAACATTCAGTACTTC	CASSILGAKNIQYF
TRBV20-1	many	NA	TRBJ1-6	TGCAGTGCTAGAGATATAGGGGGTCGAGGCTCACCCCTCCACTTT	CSARDIGGRGSPLHF
TRBV10-3	many	NA	TRBJ1-6	TGTGCCATCAGTGAGAAAGCGAGCTCCTATAATTCACCCCTCCACTTT	CAISEKASSYNSPLHF
TRBV19	many	TRBD1	TRBJ2-7	TGTGCCAGTAAGGGGACAGGGGCCTACGAGCAGTACTTC	CASKGTGAYEQYF
TRBV19	NA	NA	TRBJ1-5	TGTGCCACCTCCGGGTTGGGCAATCAGCCCCAGCATTTT	CATSGLGNQPQHF
TRBV2	few	TRBD1	TRBJ2-7	TGTGCCAGCACTACCGGGACAGGCAGATCCGAGCAGTACTTC	CASTTGTGRSEQYF
TRBV15	NA	NA	TRBJ2-1	TGTGCCACCAGCAACGGCCAGCGGTCCTACAATGAGCGGTTCTTC	CATSNGQRSYNERFF
TRBV20-1	NA	TRBD2	TRBJ2-7	TGCAGTACTAGCGGGAGCTCGGGCTACGAGCAGTACTTC	CSTSGSSGYEQYF
TRBV7-8	many	TRBD1	TRBJ1-3	TGTGCCAGCAGCTTAGTCAGGGGGCTGGTATCTGGAAACACCATATATTTT	CASSLVRGLVSGNTIYF
TRBV28	few	NA	TRBJ2-6	TGTGCCAGCAGTCCCCACCGCTCTGGGGCCAACGTCCTGACTTTC	CASSPHRSGANVLTF
TRBV27	few	NA	TRBJ1-1	TGTGCCAGCGGAGAGGGGCTGAGTAACACTGAAGCTTTCTTT	CASGEGLSNTEAFF
TRBV12-3/TRBV12-4	NA	NA	TRBJ2-7	TGTGCCAGCAGTTTTAGGGGGGGAGGACGGCAGTACTTC	CASSFRGGGRQYF
TRBV24-1	NA	NA	TRBJ2-1	TGTGCCACCAGTGATTTCACGGGAGCGATCGGCAATGAGCAGTTCTTC	CATSDFTGAIGNEQFF
TRBV27	many	NA	TRBJ1-3	TGTGCCAGCAGTCCCGGGACGGGCACCATATATTTT	CASSPGTGTIYF
TRBV12-3/TRBV12-4	few	NA	TRBJ1-2	TGTGCCAGCAGTTTAGGCCTTAACTATGGCTACACCTTC	CASSLGLNYGYTF
TRBV7-8	NA	NA	TRBJ1-2	TGTGCCAGCAGCTTAGATCCAGCCCGCTATGGCTACACCTTC	CASSLDPARYGYTF
TRBV6-5	NA	TRBD2	TRBJ2-3	TGTGCCAGCAGTTATCGGGGGGTCACAGATACGCAGTATTTT	CASSYRGVTDTQYF
TRBV18	few	NA	TRBJ1-2	TGTGCCAGCTCCCCCGGGGCTTCTACTAACTATGGCTACACCTTC	CASSPGASTNYGYTF
TRBV6-1	NA	NA	TRBJ2-7	TGTGCCAGCACGGGTGGGAGCTCCTACGAGCAGTACTTC	CASTGGSSYEQYF
TRBV12-3/TRBV12-4	many	NA	TRBJ2-4	TGTGCCAGCAGTGGGGGATCTACCCCTGAGATTCAGTACTTC	CASSGGSTPEIQYF
TRBV7-9	NA	TRBD2	TRBJ2-3	TGTGCCAGCAGTGGCGCAGGGGCGGGAGGCCTCACAGATACGCAGTATTTT	CASSGAGAGGLTDTQYF
TRBV29-1	NA	TRBD1	TRBJ2-2	TGCAGCGGGAAGGACAGGGTCTTGTCGGGAACGAACACCGGGGAGCTGTTTTTT	CSGKDRVLSGTNTGELFF
TRBV18	NA	TRBD1	TRBJ1-2	TGTGCCAGCTCACCACCAAGTGTGGGACAGGGGTATGGCTACACCTTC	CASSPPSVGQGYGYTF
TRBV12-5	many	NA	TRBJ2-2	TGTGCTAGTGGTCCAGAGACAATCACCGGGGAGCTGTTTTTT	CASGPETITGELFF
TRBV18	few	NA	TRBJ1-1	TGTGCCAGCTCACCGGTCCGGGAATCTGAAGCTTTCTTT	CASSPVRESEAFF